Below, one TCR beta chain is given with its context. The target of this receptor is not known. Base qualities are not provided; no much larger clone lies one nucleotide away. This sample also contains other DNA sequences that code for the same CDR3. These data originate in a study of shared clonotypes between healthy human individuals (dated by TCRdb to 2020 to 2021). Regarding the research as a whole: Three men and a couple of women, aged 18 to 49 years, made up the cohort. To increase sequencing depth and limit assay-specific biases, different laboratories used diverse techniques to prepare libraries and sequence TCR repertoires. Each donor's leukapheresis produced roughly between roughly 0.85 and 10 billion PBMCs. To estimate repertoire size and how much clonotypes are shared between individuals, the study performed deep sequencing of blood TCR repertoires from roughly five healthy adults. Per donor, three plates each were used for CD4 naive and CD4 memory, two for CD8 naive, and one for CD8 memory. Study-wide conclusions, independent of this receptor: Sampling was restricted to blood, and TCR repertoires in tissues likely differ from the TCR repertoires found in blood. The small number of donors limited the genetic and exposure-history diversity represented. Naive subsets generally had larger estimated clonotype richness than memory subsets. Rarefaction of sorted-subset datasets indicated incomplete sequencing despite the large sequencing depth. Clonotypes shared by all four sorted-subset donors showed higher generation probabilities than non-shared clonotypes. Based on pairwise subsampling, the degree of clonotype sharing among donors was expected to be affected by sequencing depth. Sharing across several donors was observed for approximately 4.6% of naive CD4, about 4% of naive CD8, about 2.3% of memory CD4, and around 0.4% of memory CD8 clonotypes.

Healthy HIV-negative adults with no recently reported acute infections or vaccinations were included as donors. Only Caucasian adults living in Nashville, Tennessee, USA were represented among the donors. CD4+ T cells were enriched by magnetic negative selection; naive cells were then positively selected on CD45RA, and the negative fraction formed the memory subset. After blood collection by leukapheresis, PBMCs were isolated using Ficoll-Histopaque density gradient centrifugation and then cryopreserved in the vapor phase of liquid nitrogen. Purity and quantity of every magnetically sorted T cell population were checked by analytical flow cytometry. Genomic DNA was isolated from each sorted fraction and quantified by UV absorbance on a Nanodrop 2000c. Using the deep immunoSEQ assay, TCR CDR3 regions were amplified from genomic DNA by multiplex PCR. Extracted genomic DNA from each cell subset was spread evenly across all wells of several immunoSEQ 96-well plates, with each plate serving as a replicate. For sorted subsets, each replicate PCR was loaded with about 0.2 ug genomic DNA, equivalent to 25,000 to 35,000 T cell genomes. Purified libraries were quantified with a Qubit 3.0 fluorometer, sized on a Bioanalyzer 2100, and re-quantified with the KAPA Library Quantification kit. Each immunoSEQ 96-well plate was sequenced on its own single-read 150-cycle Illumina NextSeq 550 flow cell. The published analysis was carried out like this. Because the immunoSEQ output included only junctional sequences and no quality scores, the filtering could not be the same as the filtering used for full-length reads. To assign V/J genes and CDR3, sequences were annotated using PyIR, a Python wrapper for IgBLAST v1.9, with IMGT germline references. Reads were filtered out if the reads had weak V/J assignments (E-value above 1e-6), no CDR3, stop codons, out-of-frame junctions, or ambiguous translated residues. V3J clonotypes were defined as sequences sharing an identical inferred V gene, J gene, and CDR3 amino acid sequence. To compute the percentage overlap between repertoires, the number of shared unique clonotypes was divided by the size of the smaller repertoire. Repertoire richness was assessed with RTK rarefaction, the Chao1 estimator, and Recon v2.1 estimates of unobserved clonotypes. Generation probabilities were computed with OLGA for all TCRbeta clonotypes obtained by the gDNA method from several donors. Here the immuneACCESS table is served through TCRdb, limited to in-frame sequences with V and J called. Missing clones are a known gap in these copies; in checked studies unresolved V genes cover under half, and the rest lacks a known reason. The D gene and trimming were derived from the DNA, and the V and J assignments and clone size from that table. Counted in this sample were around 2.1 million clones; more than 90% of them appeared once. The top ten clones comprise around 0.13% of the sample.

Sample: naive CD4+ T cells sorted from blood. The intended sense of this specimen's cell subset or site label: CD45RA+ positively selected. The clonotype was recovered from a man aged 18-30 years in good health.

The DNA reads TGTGCCTGGAGTCCCGGGACAGACTATGGCTACACCTTC. This codes for CAWSPGTDYGYTF. The rearrangement combines TRBV30 with TRBJ1-2; the junction holds 7 bases that match TRBD1. CDR1 GTSNPN and CDR2 SVGIG were looked up in the germline V gene (reference sequence). V loses 2 bases at its end and J loses 3 bases; junction bases beyond the gene matches: 3. Inclusive of the bounding cysteine and phenylalanine, the CDR3 is 13 residues long. Only the CDR3 DNA stays, 39 bases, in frame from base 1.